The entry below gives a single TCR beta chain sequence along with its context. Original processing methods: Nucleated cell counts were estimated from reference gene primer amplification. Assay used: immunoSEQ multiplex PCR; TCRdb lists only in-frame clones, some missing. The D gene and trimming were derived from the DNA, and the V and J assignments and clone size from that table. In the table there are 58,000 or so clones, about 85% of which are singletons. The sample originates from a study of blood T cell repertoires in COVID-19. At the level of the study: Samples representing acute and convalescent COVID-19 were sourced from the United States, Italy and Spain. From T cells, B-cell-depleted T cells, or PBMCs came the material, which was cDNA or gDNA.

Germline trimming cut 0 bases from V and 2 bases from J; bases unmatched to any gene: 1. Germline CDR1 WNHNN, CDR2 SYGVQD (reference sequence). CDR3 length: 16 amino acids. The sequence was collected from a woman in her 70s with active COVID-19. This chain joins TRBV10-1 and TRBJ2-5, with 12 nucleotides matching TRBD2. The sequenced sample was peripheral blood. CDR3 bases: TGCGCCAGCAGTGAGTCGGGACTAGCGGGTCAAGAGACCCAGTACTTC. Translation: CASSESGLAGQETQYF.